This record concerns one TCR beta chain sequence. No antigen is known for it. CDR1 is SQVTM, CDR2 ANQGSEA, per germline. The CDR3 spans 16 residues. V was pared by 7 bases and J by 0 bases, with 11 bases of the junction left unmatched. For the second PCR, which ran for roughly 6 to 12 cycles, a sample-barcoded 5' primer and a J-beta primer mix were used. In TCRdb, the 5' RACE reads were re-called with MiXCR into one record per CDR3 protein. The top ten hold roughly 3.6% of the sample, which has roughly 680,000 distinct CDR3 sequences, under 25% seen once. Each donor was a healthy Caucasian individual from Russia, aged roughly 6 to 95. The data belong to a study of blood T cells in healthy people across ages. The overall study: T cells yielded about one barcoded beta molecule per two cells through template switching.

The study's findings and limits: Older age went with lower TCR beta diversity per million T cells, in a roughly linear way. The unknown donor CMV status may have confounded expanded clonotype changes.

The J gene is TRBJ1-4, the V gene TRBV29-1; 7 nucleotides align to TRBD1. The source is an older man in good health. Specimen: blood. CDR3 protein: CSAYPGTAATNEKLFF. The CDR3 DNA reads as TGCAGCGCATACCCCGGGACAGCTGCAACTAATGAAAAACTGTTTTTT.